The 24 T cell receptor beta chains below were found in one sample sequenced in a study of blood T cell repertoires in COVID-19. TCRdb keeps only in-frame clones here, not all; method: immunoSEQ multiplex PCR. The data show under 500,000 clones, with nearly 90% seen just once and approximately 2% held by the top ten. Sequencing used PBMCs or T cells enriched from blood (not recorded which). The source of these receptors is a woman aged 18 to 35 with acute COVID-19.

CDR3 amino acids: CASSVDRGSEKLFF. The CDR3 coding sequence is TGTGCCAGCAGCGTAGACAGGGGGAGTGAAAAACTGTTTTTT. The chain has TRBV9 and TRBJ1-4; 8 bases fit TRBD1. Germline values: CDR1 SGDLS, CDR2 YYNGEE. With 0 bases clipped from V and 7 bases from J, the junction kept 2 bases outside the gene matches. This CDR3 has 14 amino acids.

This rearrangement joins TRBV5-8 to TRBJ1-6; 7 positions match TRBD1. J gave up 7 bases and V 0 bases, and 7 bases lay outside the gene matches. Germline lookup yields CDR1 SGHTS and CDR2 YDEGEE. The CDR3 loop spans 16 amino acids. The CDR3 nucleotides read TGTGCCAGCAGCTTGGAAGGGACAGTTAGAAATTCACCCCTCCACTTT. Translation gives CASSLEGTVRNSPLHF. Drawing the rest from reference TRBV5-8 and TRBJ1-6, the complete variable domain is EAGVTQSPTHLIKTRGQQATLRCSPISGHTSVYWYQQALGLGLQFLLWYDEGEERNRGNFPPRFSGRQFPNYSSELNVNALELEDSALYLCASSLEGTVRNSPLHFGNGTRLTVT.

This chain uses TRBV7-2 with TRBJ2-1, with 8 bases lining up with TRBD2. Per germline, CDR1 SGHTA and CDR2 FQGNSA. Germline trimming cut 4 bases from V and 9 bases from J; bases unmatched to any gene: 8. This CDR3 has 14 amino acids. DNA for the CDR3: TGTGCCAGCAGCTCGGGACTAGAAGGAGGTGAGCAGTTCTTC. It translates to CASSSGLEGGEQFF.

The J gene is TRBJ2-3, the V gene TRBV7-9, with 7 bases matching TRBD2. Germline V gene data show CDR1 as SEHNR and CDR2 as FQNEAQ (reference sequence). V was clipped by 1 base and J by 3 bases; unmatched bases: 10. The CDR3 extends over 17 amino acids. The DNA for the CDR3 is TGTGCCAGCAGCTTAGAGCCCAGCGGGGTGGGGACAGATACGCAGTATTTT. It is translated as CASSLEPSGVGTDTQYF.

CDR3 in DNA: TGCGCCAGCAGCCAAGGGATCCTAGGGACAGGGCCTAATAACATTCAGTACTTC. Translated: CASSQGILGTGPNNIQYF. The rearrangement joins TRBV4-1 to TRBJ2-4; TRBD1 matches at 9 bases. CDR1 and CDR2 from the germline V gene are MGHRA and YSYEKL. The CDR3 has 18 amino acids. Trimming removed 1 base from V and 7 bases from J; junction bases left unmatched: 14.

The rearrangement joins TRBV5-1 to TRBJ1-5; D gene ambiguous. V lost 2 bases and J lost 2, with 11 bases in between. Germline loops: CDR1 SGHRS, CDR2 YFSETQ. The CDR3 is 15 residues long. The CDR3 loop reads CASSFTWGGNQPQHF. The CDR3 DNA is TGCGCCAGCAGCTTTACGTGGGGAGGCAATCAGCCCCAGCATTTT.

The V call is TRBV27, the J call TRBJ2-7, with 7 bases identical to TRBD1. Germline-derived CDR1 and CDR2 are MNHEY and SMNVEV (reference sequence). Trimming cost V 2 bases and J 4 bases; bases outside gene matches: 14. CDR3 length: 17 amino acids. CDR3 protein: CASSLIGERGGGYEQYF. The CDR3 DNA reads TGTGCCAGCAGTTTAATCGGGGAGAGAGGGGGCGGATACGAGCAGTACTTC.

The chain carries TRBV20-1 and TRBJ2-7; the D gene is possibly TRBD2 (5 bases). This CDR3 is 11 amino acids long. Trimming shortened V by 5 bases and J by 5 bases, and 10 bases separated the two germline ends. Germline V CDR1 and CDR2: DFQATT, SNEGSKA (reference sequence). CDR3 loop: CSARGLDEQYF. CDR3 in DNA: TGCAGTGCTCGGGGTCTGGACGAGCAGTACTTC.

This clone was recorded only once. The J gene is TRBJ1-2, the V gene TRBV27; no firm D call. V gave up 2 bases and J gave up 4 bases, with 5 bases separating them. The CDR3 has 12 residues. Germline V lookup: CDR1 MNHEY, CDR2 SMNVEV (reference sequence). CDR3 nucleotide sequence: TGTGCCAGCAGTTTAAACGGCTATGGCTACACCTTC. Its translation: CASSLNGYGYTF.

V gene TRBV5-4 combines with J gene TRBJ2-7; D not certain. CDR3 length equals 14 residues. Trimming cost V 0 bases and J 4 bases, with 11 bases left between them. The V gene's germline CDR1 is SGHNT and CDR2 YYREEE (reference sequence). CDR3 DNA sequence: TGTGCCAGCAGCTTGGAGCCGTCGGAGTACGAGCAGTACTTC. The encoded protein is CASSLEPSEYEQYF.

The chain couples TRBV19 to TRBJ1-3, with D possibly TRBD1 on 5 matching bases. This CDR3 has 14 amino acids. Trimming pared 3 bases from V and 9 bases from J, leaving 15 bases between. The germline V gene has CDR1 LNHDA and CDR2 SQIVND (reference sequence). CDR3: CASSIQTELGTIYF. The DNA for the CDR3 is TGTGCCAGTAGTATCCAGACAGAATTAGGCACCATATATTTT.

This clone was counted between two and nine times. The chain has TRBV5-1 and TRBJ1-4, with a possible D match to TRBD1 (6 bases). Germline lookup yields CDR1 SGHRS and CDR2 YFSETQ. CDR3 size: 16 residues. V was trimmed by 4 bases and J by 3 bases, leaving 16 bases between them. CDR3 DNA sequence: TGCGCCAGCAGCCTGTATGGACAGCCAGCTAATGAAAAACTGTTTTTT. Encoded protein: CASSLYGQPANEKLFF.

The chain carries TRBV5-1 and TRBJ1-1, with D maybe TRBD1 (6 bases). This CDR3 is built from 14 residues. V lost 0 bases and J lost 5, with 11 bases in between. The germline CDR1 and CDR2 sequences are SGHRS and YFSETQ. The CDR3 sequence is CASSLDGGRTEAFF. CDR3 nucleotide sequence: TGCGCCAGCAGCTTGGACGGGGGGCGGACTGAAGCTTTCTTT.

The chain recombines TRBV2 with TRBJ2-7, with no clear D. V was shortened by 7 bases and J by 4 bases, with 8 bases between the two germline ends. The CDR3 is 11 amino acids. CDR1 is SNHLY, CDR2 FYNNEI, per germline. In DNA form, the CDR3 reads TGTGCCAGCACTACAGAATACGAGCAGTACTTC. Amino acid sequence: CASTTEYEQYF.

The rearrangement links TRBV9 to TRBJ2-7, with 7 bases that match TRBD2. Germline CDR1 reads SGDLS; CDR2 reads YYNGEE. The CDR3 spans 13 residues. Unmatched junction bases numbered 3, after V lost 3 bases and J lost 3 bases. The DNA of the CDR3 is TGTGCCAGCAGCGCCAGGGACTACTACGAGCAGTACTTC. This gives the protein CASSARDYYEQYF. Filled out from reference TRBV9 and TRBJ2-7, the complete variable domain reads DSGVTQTPKHLITATGQRVTLRCSPRSGDLSVYWYQQSLDQGLQFLIQYYNGEERAKGNILERFSAQQFPDLHSELNLSSLELGDSALYFCASSARDYYEQYFGPGTRLTVT.

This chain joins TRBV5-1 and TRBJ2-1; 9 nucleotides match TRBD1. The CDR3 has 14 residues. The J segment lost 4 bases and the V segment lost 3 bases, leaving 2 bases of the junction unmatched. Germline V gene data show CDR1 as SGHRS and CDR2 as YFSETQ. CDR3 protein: CASSSTGGYNEQFF. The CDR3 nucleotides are TGCGCCAGCAGCTCGACAGGGGGGTACAATGAGCAGTTCTTC. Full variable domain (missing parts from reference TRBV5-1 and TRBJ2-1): KAGVTQTPRYLIKTRGQQVTLSCSPISGHRSVSWYQQTPGQGLQFLFEYFSETQRNKGNFPGRFSGRQFSNSRSEMNVSTLELGDSALYLCASSSTGGYNEQFFGPGTRLTVL.

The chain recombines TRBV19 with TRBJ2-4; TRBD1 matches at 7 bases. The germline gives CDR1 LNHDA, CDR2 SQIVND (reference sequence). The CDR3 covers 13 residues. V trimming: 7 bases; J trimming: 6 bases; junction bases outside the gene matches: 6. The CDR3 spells CASNTAGGNIQYF. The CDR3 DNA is TGTGCCAGTAATACGGCAGGGGGAAACATTCAGTACTTC.

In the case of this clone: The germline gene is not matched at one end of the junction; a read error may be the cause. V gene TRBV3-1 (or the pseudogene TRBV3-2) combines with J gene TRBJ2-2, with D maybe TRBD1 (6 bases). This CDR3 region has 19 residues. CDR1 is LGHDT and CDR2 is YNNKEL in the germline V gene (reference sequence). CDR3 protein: CASSQDLWTARTKTGELFF. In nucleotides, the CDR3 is TGTGCCAGCAGCCAAGATCTCTGGACAGCCCGAACGAAGACCGGGGAGCTGTTTTTT.

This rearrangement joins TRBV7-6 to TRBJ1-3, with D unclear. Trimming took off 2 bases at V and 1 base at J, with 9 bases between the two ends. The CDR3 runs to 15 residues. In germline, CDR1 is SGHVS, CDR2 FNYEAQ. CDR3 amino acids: CASSLWSGSGNTIYF. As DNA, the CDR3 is TGTGCCAGCAGCTTATGGTCAGGTTCTGGAAACACCATATATTTT.

The chain's CDR3 is CASRPLRGTGGNGYTF. The DNA for the CDR3 is TGTGCCAGCAGACCTTTGCGTGGGACAGGGGGCAATGGCTACACCTTC. The J gene is TRBJ1-2, the V gene TRBV6-2 or TRBV6-3; 12 bases line up with TRBD1. The ends lost 6 bases at V and 6 bases at J; junction bases unmatched: 11. The CDR3 loop spans 16 amino acids. Germline-derived CDR1 and CDR2 are MNHEY and SVGEGT.

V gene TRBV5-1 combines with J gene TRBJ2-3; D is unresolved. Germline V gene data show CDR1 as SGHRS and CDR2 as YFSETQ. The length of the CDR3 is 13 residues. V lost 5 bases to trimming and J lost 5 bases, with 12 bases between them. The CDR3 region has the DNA TGCGCCAGCAGGAATGACATCGTAGATACGCAGTATTTT. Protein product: CASRNDIVDTQYF. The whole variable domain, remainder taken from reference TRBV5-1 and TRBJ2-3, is KAGVTQTPRYLIKTRGQQVTLSCSPISGHRSVSWYQQTPGQGLQFLFEYFSETQRNKGNFPGRFSGRQFSNSRSEMNVSTLELGDSALYLCASRNDIVDTQYFGPGTRLTVL.

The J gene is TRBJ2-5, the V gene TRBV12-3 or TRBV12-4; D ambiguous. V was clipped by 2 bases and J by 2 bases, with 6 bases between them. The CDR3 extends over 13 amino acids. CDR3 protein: CASSLSRQETQYF. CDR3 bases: TGTGCCAGCAGTTTATCCAGGCAAGAGACCCAGTACTTC.

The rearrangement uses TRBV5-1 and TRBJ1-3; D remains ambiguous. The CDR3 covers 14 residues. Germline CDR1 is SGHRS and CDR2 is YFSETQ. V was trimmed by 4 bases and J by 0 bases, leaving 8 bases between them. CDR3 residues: CASSPGFSGNTIYF. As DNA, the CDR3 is TGCGCCAGCAGCCCGGGGTTCTCTGGAAACACCATATATTTT.

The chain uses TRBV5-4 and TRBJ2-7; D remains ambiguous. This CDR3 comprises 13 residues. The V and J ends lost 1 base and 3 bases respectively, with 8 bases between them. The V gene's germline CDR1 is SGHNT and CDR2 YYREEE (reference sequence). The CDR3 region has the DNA TGTGCCAGCAGCTTGTCAGGTCACTACGAGCAGTACTTC. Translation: CASSLSGHYEQYF.